These 8 T cell receptor beta chains were all obtained from the same sample, sequenced in a study of OX40 agonist ivuxolimab in advanced cancers. Produced via immunoSEQ multiplex PCR; TCRdb's table is partial and in-frame only. The repertoire holds 90,000 to 100,000 clones, with 91% as singletons. The starting material was CD4+ or CD8+ T cells sorted from blood, obtained in a trial of the OX40 agonist ivuxolimab. The receptor source for this set is an adult with an advanced solid tumor such as melanoma, head and neck, liver or kidney cancer.

This clone was seen a few times. The chain uses TRBV28 and TRBJ2-1; 9 bases agree with TRBD2. V was clipped by 3 bases and J by 7 bases; unmatched bases: 7. CDR3 length: 15 amino acids. Germline CDR1 MDHEN, CDR2 SYDVKM. The CDR3 DNA reads as TGTGCCAGCAGTTTCGATCTAGCGGGAAGGAATGAGCAGTTCTTC. Translation gives CASSFDLAGRNEQFF.

This clone was seen a single time. The chain combines TRBV27 with TRBJ2-1; D not certain. The V end was cut by 5 bases, the J end by 9 bases, with 11 bases between. The CDR3 runs to 12 residues. CDR1 and CDR2 from the germline V gene are MNHEY and SMNVEV (reference sequence). CDR3 sequence: CASSPTFSEQFF. The CDR3 nucleotides read TGTGCCAGCAGTCCAACTTTCAGTGAGCAGTTCTTC.

The V call is TRBV6-1, the J call TRBJ1-4; 8 positions match TRBD1. Germline V CDR1 and CDR2: MNHNS, SASEGT. V lost 6 bases to trimming and J lost 2 bases; unmatched junction nucleotides: 5. This CDR3 region has 15 residues. DNA of the CDR3: TGTGCCAGCAGACCAAGGACAGGGACTAATGAAAAACTGTTTTTT. Translated: CASRPRTGTNEKLFF.

Of note for this clone: A read error may produce the germline difference seen at one junction end. The CDR3 loop reads CASSLGTEQETQYF. CDR3 DNA sequence: TGTGCTAGCAGCCTGGGGACAGAACAAGAGACCCAGTACTTC. V is TRBV7-7 and J is TRBJ2-5; 7 nucleotides agree with TRBD1. This CDR3 region has 14 residues. Germline V gene sequence: CDR1 SSHAT, CDR2 FNYEAQ (reference sequence).

This chain connects TRBV5-1 to TRBJ2-7; D gene unclear. The CDR3 extends over 13 amino acids. CDR1 and CDR2 (germline): SGHRS, YFSETQ. V was cut by 0 bases and J by 3 bases, with 7 bases left in between. CDR3 sequence (DNA): TGCGCCAGCAGCTTGGAGGGCAGCTACGAGCAGTACTTC. Translated, it gives CASSLEGSYEQYF. The whole variable domain, remainder taken from reference TRBV5-1 and TRBJ2-7, is KAGVTQTPRYLIKTRGQQVTLSCSPISGHRSVSWYQQTPGQGLQFLFEYFSETQRNKGNFPGRFSGRQFSNSRSEMNVSTLELGDSALYLCASSLEGSYEQYFGPGTRLTVT.

This chain connects TRBV7-2 to TRBJ2-7; no clear D. V was trimmed by 1 base and J by 2 bases, leaving 9 bases between them. This CDR3 is 14 amino acids long. Germline-derived CDR1 and CDR2 are SGHTA and FQGNSA. Here the CDR3 DNA reads TGTGCCAGCAGCTTAGGTTCCTATCCCTACGAGCAGTACTTC. This codes for CASSLGSYPYEQYF.

This clone was observed once. The chain is built from TRBV4-1 and TRBJ2-7; 8 positions match TRBD1. The CDR3 runs to 15 residues. V was pared by 1 base and J by 6 bases, with 8 bases of the junction left unmatched. Germline V lookup: CDR1 MGHRA, CDR2 YSYEKL. The CDR3 region has the DNA TGCGCCAGCAGCCAAGCGGACAGGGTAATGGGCGAGCAGTACTTC. Encoded protein: CASSQADRVMGEQYF.

The rearrangement joins TRBV7-9 to TRBJ2-1; D is undetermined. V lost 1 base and J 4 bases, leaving 8 bases between the germline ends. Germline V gene lookup returns CDR1 SEHNR and CDR2 FQNEAQ (reference sequence). The CDR3 covers 14 residues. The chain's CDR3 is CASSLVVGYNEQFF. The CDR3, as DNA: TGTGCCAGCAGCTTAGTTGTAGGGTACAATGAGCAGTTCTTC.